This T cell receptor beta chain was documented in a study of graft-versus-host responses after intestinal transplantation. Study as a whole: Anti-thymocyte globulin was used for induction in all recipients, who then took tacrolimus and steroids for 3 to 4 years.

Assay: immunoSEQ multiplex PCR; the TCRdb copy retains only in-frame clones and omits some. The sample lists tens of thousands of clones; around 90% were seen once. The CDR3 consists of 15 residues. Per germline, CDR1 SGHAT and CDR2 FQNNGV. Trimming took off 2 bases at V and 2 bases at J, with 12 bases between the two ends. The chain joins TRBV11-2 to TRBJ1-1, with D hard to call. The TCR comes from a human patient who received an intestinal transplant, so some T cells may come from the graft donor. The sample in question was bone marrow, obtained around 720 days after intestinal transplantation. The CDR3 loop reads CASSLPSPANTEAFF. The CDR3 region has the DNA TGTGCCAGCAGCTTACCAAGTCCGGCAAACACTGAAGCTTTCTTT.